Presented here are 16 T cell receptor beta chains from one specimen sequenced in a study of cytomegalovirus exposure and HLA in healthy donors. The PCR employed 60 Vbeta primers together with 13 Jbeta primers. Sequenced by immunoSEQ multiplex PCR; TCRdb stores in-frame clones only, minus some. This repertoire includes about 170,000 clones. Sequenced input: PBMCs. The receptors shown here come from a woman younger than 30 in good health and CMV-seropositive.

The gene calls are TRBV19 and TRBJ2-3, with a possible D match to TRBD2 (6 bases). Germline V gene lookup returns CDR1 LNHDA and CDR2 SQIVND (reference sequence). The CDR3 length is 15 residues. Trimming left V 6 bases short and J 4 bases short, with 17 bases between. The CDR3 DNA reads TGTGCCAGTAGCAGACGGGAGATGGGGTCAGATACGCAGTATTTT. It yields the protein CASSRREMGSDTQYF.

The V gene is TRBV4-1, the J gene TRBJ1-1, with D perhaps matching TRBD1 (6 bases). The V gene's germline CDR1 is MGHRA and CDR2 YSYEKL. The CDR3 runs to 17 residues. V was pared by 1 base and J by 3 bases, with 18 bases between. CDR3 protein: CASSQALPRGLDTEAFF. The CDR3 region has the DNA TGCGCCAGCAGCCAAGCCTTACCTAGGGGGTTGGACACTGAAGCTTTCTTT.

The chain carries TRBV7-2 and TRBJ2-7; D not resolved. This CDR3 comprises 12 residues. Trimming pared 4 bases from V and 2 bases from J, leaving 6 bases between. The V gene's germline CDR1 is SGHTA and CDR2 FQGNSA. CDR3 amino acids: CASSSQTYEQYF. Written as DNA, the CDR3 is TGTGCCAGCAGCTCCCAGACCTACGAGCAGTACTTC.

The chain couples TRBV5-8 to TRBJ1-5; D is uncertain. From germline, CDR1 is SGHTS and CDR2 YDEGEE. The CDR3 sequence is 17 residues long. The V and J ends lost 4 bases and 4 bases respectively, with 21 bases between them. The CDR3: CASSPLGTAVLNQPQHF. The CDR3 bases are TGTGCCAGCAGCCCCCTGGGAACAGCGGTTTTAAATCAGCCCCAGCATTTT.

DNA for the CDR3: TGTGCCAGCAGTTCCGGCGGGGGGCGAGAGCAGTACTTC. Its translation: CASSSGGGREQYF. The chain joins TRBV6-5 to TRBJ2-7, with TRBD2 identical over 8 bases. V trimming: 4 bases; J trimming: 7 bases; junction bases outside the gene matches: 6. Germline CDR1 is MNHEY and CDR2 is SVGAGI. This CDR3 comprises 13 residues.

CDR3 amino acids: CASSPSRGSVNTEAFF. The CDR3 DNA reads as TGTGCCAGCTCACCTTCACGGGGAAGCGTGAACACTGAAGCTTTCTTT. This chain uses TRBV18 with TRBJ1-1, with unresolved D. V shed 3 bases and J shed 0 bases, with 14 bases lying between them. CDR1 and CDR2 (germline): KGHSH, LQKENI. The CDR3 sequence is 16 residues long.

This chain links TRBV5-6 with TRBJ2-7, with D tentatively TRBD2 (7 bases). Germline CDR1 reads SGHDT; CDR2 reads YYEEEE. Trimming shortened V by 4 bases and J by 4 bases, and 15 bases separated the two germline ends. The CDR3 is made up of 14 amino acids. This chain's CDR3 is CASSGEGGPYEQYF. The DNA for the CDR3 is TGTGCCAGCAGCGGGGAGGGGGGACCGTACGAGCAGTACTTC.

The chain uses TRBV5-1 and TRBJ2-7; TRBD2 matches 9 bases. Germline V gene sequence: CDR1 SGHRS, CDR2 YFSETQ. This CDR3 has 15 amino acids. Losses at the gene ends were 4 bases for V and 2 bases for J; bases not matched to a gene: 7. The CDR3 protein is CASSDLSGGTYEQYF. The CDR3 DNA reads TGCGCCAGCAGCGATCTTAGCGGGGGCACCTACGAGCAGTACTTC.

The J gene is TRBJ1-1, the V gene TRBV18; D is possibly TRBD1 (5 bases). This CDR3 has 14 residues. V was cut by 6 bases and J by 4 bases, with 15 bases left in between. Per the germline V gene, CDR1 is KGHSH and CDR2 is LQKENI. In nucleotides, the CDR3 is TGTGCCAGCTCGCCGTCAGGGCCTCCCACTGAAGCTTTCTTT. It translates to CASSPSGPPTEAFF.

The rearrangement links TRBV30 to TRBJ2-7; 7 nucleotides agree with TRBD2. This CDR3 spans 12 amino acids. Germline V lookup: CDR1 GTSNPN, CDR2 SVGIG (reference sequence). V gave up 2 bases and J gave up 6 bases; unmatched junction bases: 4. CDR3 DNA: TGTGCCTGGAGTAGGGAGGGACGCGAGCAGTACTTC. Protein product: CAWSREGREQYF.

This CDR3 reads CASSSPGSGAGELFF. The CDR3 DNA follows: TGTGCCAGCAGTTCCCCCGGGAGCGGTGCCGGGGAGCTGTTTTTT. V is TRBV6-5 and J is TRBJ2-2, with TRBD2 as a possible D gene (6 bases). The germline V gene encodes CDR1 MNHEY and CDR2 SVGAGI. The CDR3 covers 15 residues. The V end lost 4 bases, the J end lost 6 bases, and 15 bases lay between the germline ends.

V and J are TRBV7-2 and TRBJ2-7, with D possibly being TRBD1 (6 bases). The CDR3 has 13 amino acids. Germline V lookup: CDR1 SGHTA, CDR2 FQGNSA. The V gene lost 5 bases and the J gene lost 6 bases, with 14 bases spanning the gap. The CDR3 DNA is TGTGCCAGCAGCCCAACAGGGTTGCTCGAGCAGTACTTC. This encodes CASSPTGLLEQYF.

The chain uses TRBV10-3 and TRBJ1-2; 8 bases match TRBD1. Germline CDR1 and CDR2: ENHRY and SYGVKD. The V gene end was trimmed by 6 bases and the J gene end by 0 bases; junction bases not matched to a gene: 12. The CDR3 is 17 amino acids. CDR3 DNA sequence: TGTGCCATCAGCCTTTCCGGGACAGGCCCTTCTAACTATGGCTACACCTTC. Translated, it gives CAISLSGTGPSNYGYTF.

The chain couples TRBV4-2 to TRBJ2-3; 12 bases fit TRBD2. V lost 0 bases and J lost 1; bases outside the gene matches: 14. Germline CDR1 reads LGHNA; CDR2 reads YNFKEQ. This CDR3 comprises 21 residues. CDR3 nucleotide sequence: TGTGCCAGCAGCCAAGACGGGCTAGCGGGGGGGCTAAGCAGGGGCACAGATACGCAGTATTTT. Protein: CASSQDGLAGGLSRGTDTQYF.

To note about this clone: A read error may account for a junction end that differs from germline. The same CDR3 arises from other DNA sequences in this sample as well. The rearrangement links TRBV10-3 to TRBJ1-5; TRBD1 agrees at 10 bases. This CDR3 has 15 residues. Germline lookup yields CDR1 ENHRY and CDR2 SYGVKD. CDR3 region: CAIRATGGSNQPQHF. CDR3 DNA: TGTGCCATCAGAGCGACAGGGGGCAGCAATCAGCCTCAGCATTTT.

This sequence joins TRBV10-3 and TRBJ2-5; weak D call: TRBD2 (5 bases). The assigned J gene may be wrong: the sequence end matches TRBJ2-7 better. CDR1 is ENHRY, CDR2 SYGVKD, per germline. CDR3 length equals 16 residues. The CDR3 DNA sequence: TGTGCCATCAGTGAGTCGCGGGTCGCGGCCTCCTACGAGCAGTACTTC. Residues: CAISESRVAASYEQYF.